These T cell receptor beta chains were read from a single sample in a study of T cell responses to AZD1222 COVID-19 vaccine. This table comes from immunoSEQ multiplex PCR, and its TCRdb copy is limited to in-frame clones, with some not included. Of 110,000 to 150,000 clones listed, roughly 93% are singletons. The specimen comprised peripheral blood, sampled 28 days after the second AZD1222 dose. These receptors were obtained from an adult who received the AZD1222 COVID-19 vaccine. The conserved cysteine and the conserved F or W are not part of the CDR3 here. Size tells how often a clone was seen (once, few, many) or the class of an expanded clone, and some rows leave it out.

clone_size v_call cdr3_aa
NA TRBV7-8 ASSLEYNSPLH
NA TRBV6-2/TRBV6-3 ASSGDRAGQPQH
NA TRBV7-9 ASSLGGNRNNEQF
NA TRBV21-1 ASERRQGISTHGYT
NA TRBV12-3/TRBV12-4 ASSQGTQY
NA TRBV30 AWSKGQGNYGYT
NA TRBV27 ASSPTGGAEAF
NA TRBV15 ATSRGGKNTEAF
NA TRBV7-9 ASSPGGSLNYGYT
NA TRBV2 ASSRSGSAYEQY
NA TRBV4-2 ASSQATGVEKLF
NA TRBV9 ASSVGFTGNYGYT
once TRBV10-3 AISSDAYEQY
NA TRBV5-1 ASSLKGWSTEAF
NA TRBV5-8 ASSMPGGEQY
NA TRBV18 ASSPLGQPKKDEQF
NA TRBV5-1 ASSYETDTEAF
NA TRBV5-4 ASSLDSGGAGELF
NA TRBV19 ASGRLTSGTEAF
NA TRBV6-1 ASSDNVWGTAGPNSPLH
NA TRBV5-4 ASSGGGLAGGTDTQY
NA TRBV18 ASSPGQGTDEKLF
NA TRBV5-6 ASTLTGRSGELF
NA TRBV21-1 ASGSLAGAYEQY
NA TRBV2 ASSEGLLVGNEAF
NA TRBV27 ASRGPNTEAF
NA TRBV7-9 ASSSFYGQGPRAY
once TRBV11-2 ASSLARTGVDTQY
NA TRBV11-2 ASSLTGGEQF
NA TRBV7-2 ASSLVQGAYSNQPQH
NA TRBV5-1 ASSLGQNYGYT
NA TRBV9 ASSVEQGEDSPLH
NA TRBV10-3 AISETEGGRYNEQF
once TRBV7-6 ASSLGGGHGNEQF
NA TRBV7-9 ASSLQGAMTVRNTIY
NA TRBV7-2 ASSLDTTGNTIY
few TRBV6-6 ASSSEGAQH
NA TRBV30 AWSPDGTSVYDEQF
NA TRBV7-3 ASSLTSGRNEQF
NA TRBV6-6 ASSYRGGSPLH
once TRBV4-1 ASSQDPGTGSSYEQY
NA TRBV11-1 ASSLTGGNEQF
NA TRBV30 AWSSGFNEKLF
NA TRBV5-4 ASSDIGGETQY
once TRBV5-1 ASSLQGAPYNSPLH
NA TRBV7-8 ASSLVGTNQPQH
once TRBV6-5 ASSPPWDTEAF
once TRBV18 ASSPPNAGSYGYT
once TRBV13 ASLRGASSYNEQF
once TRBV12-5 ASGLIPGQGSTEAF
NA TRBV11-2 ASSSPRGGGYT